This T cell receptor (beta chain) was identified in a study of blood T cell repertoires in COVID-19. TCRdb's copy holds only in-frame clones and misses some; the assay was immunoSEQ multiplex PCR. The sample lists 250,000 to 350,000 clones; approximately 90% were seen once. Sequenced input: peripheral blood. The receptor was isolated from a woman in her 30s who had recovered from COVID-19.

The CDR3 protein is CASSWRTGGYGYTF. In DNA form, the CDR3 reads TGTGCCAGCAGCTGGAGGACAGGGGGATATGGCTACACCTTC. The V call is TRBV3-1 (or the pseudogene TRBV3-2), the J call TRBJ1-2; 10 nucleotides line up with TRBD1. This CDR3 region has 14 residues. The trim removed 5 bases at V and 5 bases at J, leaving 5 bases unmatched. CDR1 is LGHDT, CDR2 YNNKEL, per germline (reference sequence).